This TCR beta chain was sequenced in a study of lymphopenia after photon versus proton radiotherapy. TCRdb's copy holds only in-frame clones and misses some; the assay was immunoSEQ multiplex PCR. The sample carries 40,000 to 45,000 clones, about 86% recorded once. General study results and limits: Proton therapy kept repertoires fairly stable, unlike photons, which gained effector/memory cells. After lymphocyte nadir, photon-treated repertoires showed oligoclonal expansion, especially CD8+ Temra.

The germline gives CDR1 MDHEN, CDR2 SYDVKM. CDR3 size: 17 residues. V shed 7 bases, J shed 0 bases, and the junction held 13 bases outside the gene matches. Notes on this clone: Antigen unknown.

This TCR was recovered from a woman in her seventies with pancreatic cancer. Some clones in this sample may be carry-over from other donors' samples. V usage is TRBV28 and J usage is TRBJ1-1, with 8 positions matching TRBD1. The starting material was peripheral blood, obtained from a patient treated with proton-based radiotherapy. CDR3 nucleotide sequence: TGTGCCAGCACCTCTCTCGACAGGGGCCAGATGAACACTGAAGCTTTCTTT. Amino acids: CASTSLDRGQMNTEAFF.